The T cell receptor beta chain under discussion was sequenced for a study of cytomegalovirus exposure and HLA in healthy donors (dated 2017 in TCRdb). In the study overall: According to an earlier analysis of 587 of the donors, 150 million to 200 million T cells yielded roughly 110 million unique TCR beta sequences and 250 to 350 Gb of sequence data. About 300 gigabases of sequencing data and approximately 93 million unique TCR sequences were included in an early release covering several hundred HLA-typed donors. Of the roughly 400 genotyped donors, 65% to 90% fell in the genetic ancestry cluster associated with self-reported Caucasian donors. The aim of the study was to test whether cataloging public T cell receptors could identify signatures of past pathogen exposure. Using immunosequencing, the study profiled T cell repertoires from around 670 subjects and related those repertoires to cytomegalovirus serostatus. Besides the first cohort of 550 to 750 subjects, a separate validation cohort made up of some 110 different subjects was used. To predict cytomegalovirus infection status, the study brought together high-throughput TCR immunosequencing, statistical association of individual TCRs with disease status, and machine learning. To study patterns of TCR occurrence, a later analysis re-analyzed previously published TCR beta repertoires from 666 donors and added high-resolution HLA genotyping. Rather than drawing on any new phenotypic data, the later analysis identified candidate immune exposures from TCR beta sequences and the way those sequences occurred across donors. To decide whether each TCR beta V gene segment behaved as functional or pseudogenic, an earlier analysis of some 540 of the donors relied on high-throughput TCR beta sequencing. Donor age, sex, ethnicity and CMV serostatus were collected together with the repertoire data. A later genetic analysis used genome-wide SNP genotypes for about 60% of the roughly 700 donors, treating that subset as a discovery cohort. Every discovery cohort repertoire had been produced on one sequencing platform. Both class I and class II loci were covered by HLA typing, at four-digit resolution. The number of typed donors differed by locus: roughly 629-640 for A, B, C, DRB1 and DQB1; 500 to 550 for DQA1; around 580 for DPA1; and 400 to 480 for DPB1. Because of strong linkage in the cohort, 5 or 6 DR-DQ haplotypes were treated as single units for association and clustering. On average, roughly 250,000 unique TCR beta nucleotide sequences were sequenced per donor among 398 genotyped donors of the cohort, with roughly 18% of those sequences being non-productive.

A remark on this clone: No antigen is known for it. No per-base quality is available; no much larger clone lies one base away.

The CDR3 starts with the cysteine, ends with the phenylalanine, and has 13 residues. Only the CDR3 DNA stays, 39 bases, in frame from base 1. Based on the germline V gene (reference sequence), the CDR1 and CDR2 sequences are SEHNR and FQNEAQ. Between the V and J ends, shortened by 5 bases and 5 bases respectively, the junction contains 10 bases. Library preparation used the immunoSEQ multiplex PCR assay. The multiplex PCR relied on a mix of 60 forward primers for TCR Vbeta segments and 13 reverse primers for TCR Jbeta segments. A multiplex PCR assay on genomic DNA amplified the CDR3 region of rearranged TCR beta genes. The amplified TCR beta libraries were sequenced on the Illumina HiSeq System as 87-base-pair reads. As for the authors' bioinformatics: Across the 670 or so repertoires, a later analysis counted 80 million or so unique TCR beta chains, roughly 11 million of which were shared by at least two donors. Raw reads were error-corrected and collapsed into unique sequences with a nearest-neighbor algorithm that merged closely related sequences to remove PCR and sequencing errors. V, D and J gene segments were assigned by aligning CDR3 sequences to IMGT reference sequences. For a sequence to be retained, a match of at least six nucleotides to both a V gene segment and a J gene segment was required. A rearrangement was called productive if the CDR3 had no stop codons and remained in frame with V and J, and every other rearrangement was called non-productive. CDR3 was defined by IMGT convention, running from the second conserved V-encoded cysteine to the conserved J-encoded phenylalanine. In an earlier analysis of around 540 of the donors, sequences lacking an unambiguous match to a single V gene segment were excluded. An earlier analysis of a few hundred of the donors called V segments functional above 56.7% productive rearrangements and segregating when the between-donor standard deviation exceeded 5%. A statistical classification framework was built for diagnosing cytomegalovirus status from the catalog of TCR beta chain sequences. V and J gene assignment, in a later analysis, came from comparing TCR nucleotide sequences with IMGT/GENE-DB human TR gene sequences. A later analysis assigned CDR3 sequences and most-parsimonious VDJ recombination scenarios with the TCRdist pipeline. In a later analysis, each TCR beta chain was defined by its CDR3 amino acid sequence together with its V-gene family, and reads without a unique V-gene family were excluded. To address suspected cross-contamination and a sequencing artifact, a later analysis removed 450 to 700 highly shared, low-generation-probability nucleotide sequences. In a later analysis, a clonal expansion index was calculated for each public chain from normalized within-repertoire ranks of inferred template counts. A later analysis computed generation probabilities with a VDJ recombination model fitted to out-of-frame rearrangements, and checked the results against IGoR. In a later analysis, hypergeometric tests were used to score TCR-TCR, TCR-HLA and TCR-CMV co-occurrence, with a repertoire-size bias correction applied to TCR pairs. False discovery rates were estimated in a later analysis by permuting HLA or CMV assignments 20 times. In a later analysis, co-occurring TCRs were grouped with DBSCAN, and TCRdist sequence similarity was added when clustering was performed within HLA-allele-positive subsets. Repertoires with fewer than 30,000 or more than 120,000 public chains were left out of co-occurrence clustering, as were several repertoires with anomalous nucleotide sharing. TCRdb took over this immuneACCESS table, retaining in-frame rearrangements with V and J assigned. Such tables are incomplete; in checked studies, under half of the missing clones stem from an unresolved V gene, and the remainder is unexplained. V and J calls and clone size come straight from that table; D and trimming were deduced from the DNA. The table for this sample lists about 130,000 clones; 76% of them were counted only once. The top ten hold 2.5% to 3.5% of the sample.

The cohort comprised approximately 700 healthy bone marrow donors. All cohort members were sampled while nominally healthy, although unrecorded immune exposures were likely present. The donor was CMV seronegative and belonged to the group of more than 300 seronegative cohort members. Each donor provided a peripheral blood sample, and peripheral blood mononuclear cells were used for TCR beta sequencing. The Qiagen DNeasy Blood Extraction Kit was used to extract genomic DNA from the blood cell samples. Points the paper makes about the study in general: A further reported finding was that TCR beta sequences accurately predicted the HLA-A and HLA-B alleles for most subjects in the first cohort. An earlier analysis of approximately 590 of the donors showed that most TCR beta V segments appeared in productive rearrangements either about 90% or about 30% of the time, which broadly matched IMGT annotations. CMV serostatus was the only immune exposure information available for the cohort. Because HLA typing was missing for some donors at each locus, association tests included only the typed subset. Because the 87-base-pair reads could not distinguish some IMGT-functional V segments, including TRBV6-2 and TRBV6-3, those segments were excluded. Because counts were too low, roughly 17 rarely observed V segments, including chromosome 9 orphons, were left out of the earlier analysis of over 550 of the donors. Linkage disequilibrium might explain the correlated functional status among segregating V segments, but an unknown experimental factor could not be excluded. In vitro tests confirmed that a few of the cytomegalovirus-associated TCR beta chains recognize cytomegalovirus antigens. In a later genetic analysis, a missense DCLRE1C variant was associated with V-gene and J-gene trimming of TCR beta chains, and the association was replicated in an independent cohort. A later genetic analysis reported fewer N-insertions in productive TCRs among donors in an Asian-associated ancestry cluster than the roughly 720-donor mean. Most CMV-associated TCR beta chains appeared to be HLA-restricted in a later analysis, and the HLA associations seemed to be driven largely by CMV exposure. A group of highly shared sequence variants was considered likely to be a technical artifact of the sequencing pipeline. A later analysis found that HLA-associated TCR beta chains were more clonally expanded and had lower generation probabilities than equally common non-associated chains. In both the original and validation cohorts, the classifier was reported to diagnose cytomegalovirus status with high specificity and sensitivity. The study listed approximately 160 TCR beta chains as associated with cytomegalovirus. The presence/absence analyses assumed that sequencing depth was roughly uniform across donors, and that assumption may not be true. A later analysis found that TCR association rates varied across HLA loci, with DRB1 alleles showing the most associated TCRs and HLA-C alleles the fewest. Specific HLA alleles were associated with about 17,000 TCR beta sequences at a false discovery rate of 0.05 in a later analysis. Strong co-occurrence of HLA alleles, especially DR and DQ, made assigning TCR associations to individual alleles difficult. In a later analysis, several top co-occurrence clusters were reported to appear linked to parvovirus B19, influenza, CMV and Epstein-Barr virus. Most TCR sequences were observed very rarely across donors, whereas some public TCRs were present in many individuals. According to the authors, the approach could potentially be generalized to other disease states and immunological phenotypes. In this cohort, only TCR beta chains were sequenced, and detectable features were limited by the absence of alpha or paired-chain data.

This TCR was recovered from a man in his forties in good health and CMV-seronegative. The rearranged segments are TRBV7-9 and TRBJ2-1, with a weak D call of TRBD2 (6 bases match). The sample comprised PBMCs. CDR3 loop: CASSRPGDNEQFF. The sequenced DNA: TGTGCCAGCAGCCGACCGGGGGACAATGAGCAGTTCTTC.